This TCR beta chain was identified in a study of blood T cell repertoires in COVID-19. The method was immunoSEQ multiplex PCR; TCRdb's version includes in-frame clones alone and lacks a portion of them. Of 50,000 to 65,000 clones listed, about 82% are singletons. This clone was counted a single time. There are 14 residues in the CDR3. The germline CDR1 and CDR2 sequences are SGHAT and FQNNGV. V was clipped by 5 bases and J by 4 bases, with 14 bases between them. Specimen: peripheral blood. The rearrangement joins TRBV11-2 to TRBJ1-2, with a possible D match to TRBD1 (6 bases). The clonotype was recovered from a man aged 70 or older with acute or convalescent COVID-19. CDR3 nucleotides: TGTGCCAGCAGCGTGAACAGGGCCGGCTATGGCTACACCTTC. It specifies CASSVNRAGYGYTF.